The 9 T cell receptor beta chains below all came from one sample that was sequenced in a study of blood T cells in healthy people across ages. A sample-barcoded 5' primer and a J-beta primer mix were used in a second PCR of about 6 to 11 cycles. TCRdb recomputed calls from the 5' RACE reads with MiXCR, one row per CDR3 protein. The table lists some 1.5 million distinct CDR3 sequences, 28% of them singletons. The sample was blood. The receptor source for this set is a woman in her 30s in good health.

This clonotype was counted only a few times. V is TRBV20-1 and J is TRBJ1-6, with a weak D call TRBD1 (5 bases). This CDR3 is 15 amino acids long. In germline, CDR1 is DFQATT, CDR2 SNEGSKA (reference sequence). V shed 6 bases and J shed 5 bases, with 17 bases lying between them. The CDR3 spells CSAEFLGRNNSPLHF. The CDR3 DNA follows: TGCAGTGCGGAGTTTCTGGGACGAAATAATTCACCCCTCCACTTT.

This clonotype was counted at least ten times. The chain employs TRBV12-3 or TRBV12-4 and TRBJ2-1; the match to TRBD2 covers 8 bases. The CDR3 is made up of 15 amino acids. V lost 2 bases and J lost 4; bases outside the gene matches: 4. For the CDR3, the DNA is TGTGCCAGCAGTTTATCGGGGGGGCAATACAATGAGCAGTTCTTC. Translating gives CASSLSGGQYNEQFF.

This clonotype was observed a few times. The rearrangement links TRBV5-1 to TRBJ1-4, with TRBD1 matching 9 bases. V shed 0 bases, J shed 9 bases, and the junction held 9 bases outside the gene matches. The germline V gene encodes CDR1 SGHRS and CDR2 YFSETQ. CDR3 length: 16 residues. CDR3 amino acids: CASSLATTGGSQKLFF. CDR3 nucleotide sequence: TGCGCCAGCAGCTTGGCCACAACAGGGGGCTCTCAAAAACTGTTTTTT.

As concerns this clonotype: A much larger clone lies a single base off, so this may be a read error. The chain combines TRBV5-1 with TRBJ1-1, with D hard to call. This CDR3 contains 13 residues. The germline V and J ends were trimmed by 1 base and 5 bases, with 9 bases remaining between them. Germline CDR1 is SGHRS and CDR2 is YFSETQ. The CDR3 sequence: CASSLPGRTEAFF. The CDR3 DNA sequence: TGCGCCAGCAGCTTGCCGGGGAGGACTGAAGCTTTCTTT.

The genes are TRBV20-1 and TRBJ2-6; 13 bases are a match to TRBD2. This CDR3 is built from 21 residues. Germline trimming cut 2 bases from V and 1 base from J; bases unmatched to any gene: 14. Per the germline V gene, CDR1 is DFQATT and CDR2 is SNEGSKA (reference sequence). CDR3 sequence (DNA): TGCAGTGCTAGATCGGGACTAGCGGGATTATTTGGAAGGTCTGGGGCCAACGTCCTGACTTTC. Translating gives CSARSGLAGLFGRSGANVLTF.

This clonotype was recorded at least ten times. The chain recombines TRBV14 with TRBJ2-3; D unresolved. The length of the CDR3 is 14 residues. Per germline, CDR1 SGHDN and CDR2 FVKESK. The V end lost 1 base, the J end lost 1 base, and 6 bases lay between the germline ends. The CDR3 region is CASSQGGGTDTQYF. The CDR3 DNA is TGTGCCAGCAGCCAAGGAGGCGGCACAGATACGCAGTATTTT. The complete variable domain, with remaining parts taken from reference TRBV14 and TRBJ2-3, reads EAGVTQFPSHSVIEKGQTVTLRCDPISGHDNLYWYRRVMGKEIKFLLHFVKESKQDESGMPNNRFLAERTGGTYSTLKVQPAELEDSGVYFCASSQGGGTDTQYFGPGTRLTVL.

At least ten counts were recorded for this clonotype. The V and J genes are TRBV24-1 and TRBJ2-1, with D maybe TRBD2 (5 bases). The length of the CDR3 is 13 residues. Germline CDR1 reads KGHDR; CDR2 reads SFDVKD. V lost 1 base to trimming and J lost 10 bases, with 10 bases between them. CDR3 nucleotides: TGTGCCACCAGTGATTTTGCAGGAGGAGAGCAGTTCTTC. This encodes CATSDFAGGEQFF.

This chain connects TRBV6-2 or TRBV6-3 to TRBJ2-1; D unresolved. Per the germline V gene, CDR1 is MNHEY and CDR2 is SVGEGT. V was pared by 2 bases and J by 1 base, with 12 bases between. CDR3 length equals 16 residues. The CDR3 is CASSYKGLPSYNEQFF. Written as DNA, the CDR3 is TGTGCCAGCAGTTACAAGGGTCTACCATCCTACAATGAGCAGTTCTTC.

The table lists this clonotype with a few counts. The V and J genes are TRBV12-5 and TRBJ2-7; no reliable D call. The germline V and J ends were trimmed by 1 base and 0 bases, with 16 bases remaining between them. The CDR3 spans 17 residues. Germline CDR1 and CDR2: LGHNT and FRNRAP. CDR3 protein: CASGLASSNAHSYEQYF. CDR3 DNA: TGTGCTAGTGGTTTGGCCAGTTCGAACGCCCACTCCTACGAGCAGTACTTC.